This TCR beta chain was captured by sequencing in a study of control samples from healthy donors and cancer patients. TCRdb's table, derived via immunoSEQ multiplex PCR, lists solely in-frame clones and lacks some. The sample shows 150,000 to 160,000 clones, over 85% of them seen only once. The CDR3 is made up of 11 amino acids. The V gene lost 4 bases and the J gene lost 4 bases, with 4 bases spanning the gap. The germline CDR1 and CDR2 sequences are SNHLY and FYNNEI. This sequence joins TRBV2 and TRBJ2-5; no clear D. The clonotype was recovered from a middle-aged man in good health. Material: blood. The CDR3 sequence is CASSAGETQYF. For the CDR3, the DNA is TGTGCCAGCAGTGCGGGAGAGACCCAGTACTTC.